This T cell receptor (beta chain) was obtained from a study of T cell changes during pregnancy in multiple sclerosis. Germline CDR1 and CDR2: MNHNS and SASEGT. The V and J ends lost 6 bases and 0 bases, in that order; junction bases with no gene match: 5. The CDR3 contains 15 residues. This clone was detected once. Repertoires were generated with immunoSEQ multiplex PCR, while TCRdb's copy carries only in-frame clones and drops some. The sample contains around 70,000 clones, around 92% of which appear only once. Material: peripheral blood, obtained after pregnancy. The V and J genes are TRBV6-1 and TRBJ1-3, with TRBD1 identical over 7 bases. The TCR was taken from a female donor with multiple sclerosis, enrolled in a pregnancy study. In DNA, the CDR3 is TGTGCCAGCAGCGTGGGACAGTTCTCTGGAAACACCATATATTTT. Its protein product is CASSVGQFSGNTIYF.